This TCR beta chain was profiled in a study of CD8 T cells in Susac syndrome (dated by TCRdb to about 2019). Notes on the research overall: Of the Susac syndrome patients who were sequenced, roughly six had clinically active disease and roughly eight were in clinical remission. At blood withdrawal, Susac syndrome patients were therapy-naive, treated with corticosteroids (with IVIg additionally given to some), or treated with IVIg alone. Whether CD8+ T cell activation and differentiation in Susac syndrome was antigen driven was tested using repertoire sequencing.

RNA was extracted using the RNeasy kit, and roughly 0.5 to 1 ug of the RNA was reverse transcribed with random hexamers. The immunoSEQ multiplex PCR assay, covering 54 Vbeta and 13 Jbeta segments, was used to amplify TCR beta CDR3 regions. To correct PCR amplification bias, a synthetic template baseline was used for both primer optimization and computational correction. As for the authors' bioinformatics: Reads were annotated to V, D and J genes per IMGT and analyzed with immunoSEQ Analyzer, keeping only productive sequences. Clonality was calculated as one minus the Shannon entropy normalized by log2 of the number of productive unique sequences. Public and private clones were assessed among the 100 most prevalent clones of each patient and control. Clones were defined as Susac-specific if absent from the healthy and MS cohorts, from approximately 1,100 published viral clones and from other ImmuneACCESS disease sequences. TCRdb handled the public reads itself, with Q25 trimming in fastp and clone calling in MiXCR, and kept productive beta chains. CDR3 protein duplicates are merged, each entry listing the most common genes and DNA. The V and J calls reflect TCRdb's pipeline rather than the authors' work. Within this sample are 210,000 or so distinct CDR3 sequences, with 85% to 95% of them counted one time only. The biggest ten clones account for about 0.15% of the sample.

As to this clonotype: Its antigen is currently not known. One base away there is no much larger clone; base qualities are not given.

What the work shows at the level of the full study, not this receptor alone: The CD4+ T cell repertoire of patients with Susac syndrome showed no detectable clonal expansion. The study acknowledged that relatively few individuals were included in the TCR sequencing and HLA analysis.

High-throughput TCR beta sequencing profiled peripheral blood CD8+ and CD4+ T cells from healthy donors, Susac syndrome patients and multiple sclerosis patients. Susac syndrome patients met recently defined diagnostic criteria for definite or probable disease. Bulk CD8+ and CD4+ T cells were purified by magnetic negative isolation, whereas CD8+ TEMRA cells were enriched by FACS. Blood was drawn into EDTA tubes, processed within 24 hours, and PBMCs were isolated by density gradient centrifugation. PBMCs intended for TCR sequencing were cryopreserved in liquid nitrogen and were subsequently thawed in a 37 degrees C water bath. Purity of sorted or isolated CD4+, CD8+ and CD8+ TEMRA cells was at least 90%. Sequenced sample: CD4+ T cells from PBMCs. The TCR comes from a human donor with Susac syndrome.

The CDR3 here reads CATSRVKVIGTGISNEQFF. The nucleotide sequence reads as follows: TGTGCCACCAGCAGAGTAAAGGTGATCGGGACAGGGATTAGCAATGAGCAGTTCTTC. The rearrangement combines TRBV15 with TRBJ2-1; the junction holds 9 bases that match TRBD1. Trimming leaves V shorter by 1 base and J shorter by 6 bases, with the junction holding 16 bases beyond the gene matches. The germline V gene (reference sequence) yields LNHNV for CDR1 and YYDKDF for CDR2. The CDR3, cysteine through phenylalanine, is 19 amino acids long. Of the read, only the CDR3 DNA is kept; its 57 bases are in frame from base 1.